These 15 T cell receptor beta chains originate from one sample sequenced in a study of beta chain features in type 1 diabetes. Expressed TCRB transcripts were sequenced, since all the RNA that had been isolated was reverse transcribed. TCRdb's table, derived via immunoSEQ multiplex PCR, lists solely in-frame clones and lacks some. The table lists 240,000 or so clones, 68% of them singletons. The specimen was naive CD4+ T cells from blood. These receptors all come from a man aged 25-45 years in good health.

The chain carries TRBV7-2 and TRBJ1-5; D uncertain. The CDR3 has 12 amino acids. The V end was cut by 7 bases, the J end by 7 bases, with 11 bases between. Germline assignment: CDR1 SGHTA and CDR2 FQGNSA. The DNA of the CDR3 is TGTGCCAGCACCATCGGGCGACAGCCCCAGCATTTT. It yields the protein CASTIGRQPQHF.

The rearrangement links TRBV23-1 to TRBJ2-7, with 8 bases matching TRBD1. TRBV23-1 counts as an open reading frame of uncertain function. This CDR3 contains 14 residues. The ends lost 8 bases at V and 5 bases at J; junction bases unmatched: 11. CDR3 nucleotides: TGCGCCAGCGGTGTCCTCGACAGGGGAGACGAGCAGTACTTC. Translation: CASGVLDRGDEQYF.

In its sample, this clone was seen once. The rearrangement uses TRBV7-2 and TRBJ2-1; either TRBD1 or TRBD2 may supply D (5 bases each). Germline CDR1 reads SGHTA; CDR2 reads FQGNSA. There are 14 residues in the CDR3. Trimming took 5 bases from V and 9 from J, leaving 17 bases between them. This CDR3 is CASSTGTGRGEQFF. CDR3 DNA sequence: TGTGCCAGCAGCACCGGGACCGGTAGAGGTGAGCAGTTCTTC.

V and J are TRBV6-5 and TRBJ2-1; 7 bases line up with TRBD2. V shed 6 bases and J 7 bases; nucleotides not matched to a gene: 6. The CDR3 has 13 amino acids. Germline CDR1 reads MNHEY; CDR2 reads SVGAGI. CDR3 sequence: CASRAGERNEQFF. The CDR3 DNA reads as TGTGCCAGCAGGGCGGGGGAGAGAAATGAGCAGTTCTTC.

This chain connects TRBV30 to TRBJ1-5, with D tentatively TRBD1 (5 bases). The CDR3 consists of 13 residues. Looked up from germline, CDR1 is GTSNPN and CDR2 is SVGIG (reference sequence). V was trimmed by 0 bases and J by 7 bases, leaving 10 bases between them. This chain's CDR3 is CAWSVEGTQPQHF. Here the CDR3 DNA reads TGTGCCTGGAGTGTCGAAGGGACCCAGCCCCAGCATTTT.

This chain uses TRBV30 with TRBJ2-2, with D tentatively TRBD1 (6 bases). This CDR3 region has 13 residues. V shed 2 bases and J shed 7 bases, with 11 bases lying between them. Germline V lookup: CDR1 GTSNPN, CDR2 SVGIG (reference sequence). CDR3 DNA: TGTGCCTGGAGTATTTCCAGGGGCGGGGAGCTGTTTTTT. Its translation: CAWSISRGGELFF. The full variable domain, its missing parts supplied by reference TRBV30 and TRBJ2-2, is SQTIHQWPATLVQPVGSPLSLECTVEGTSNPNLYWYRQAAGRGLQLLFYSVGIGQISSEVPQNLSASRPQDRQFILSSKKLLLSDSGFYLCAWSISRGGELFFGEGSRLTVL.

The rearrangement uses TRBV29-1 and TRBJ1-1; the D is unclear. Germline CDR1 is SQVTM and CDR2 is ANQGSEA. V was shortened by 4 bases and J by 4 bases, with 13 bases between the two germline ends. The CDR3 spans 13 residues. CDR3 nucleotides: TGCAGCGTTGGTTTGTTGTTGGCCACTGAAGCTTTCTTT. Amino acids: CSVGLLLATEAFF.

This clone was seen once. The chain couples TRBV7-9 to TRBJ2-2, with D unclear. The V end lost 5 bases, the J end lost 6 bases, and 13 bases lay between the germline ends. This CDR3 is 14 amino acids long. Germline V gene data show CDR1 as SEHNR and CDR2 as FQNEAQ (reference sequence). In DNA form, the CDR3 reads TGTGCCAGCAGCCCCTCAGAGATACCCGGGGAGCTGTTTTTT. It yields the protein CASSPSEIPGELFF.

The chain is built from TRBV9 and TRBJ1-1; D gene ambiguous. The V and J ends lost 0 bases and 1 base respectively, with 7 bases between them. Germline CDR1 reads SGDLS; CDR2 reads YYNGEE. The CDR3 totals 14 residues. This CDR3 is CASSVGPENTEAFF. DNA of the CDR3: TGTGCCAGCAGCGTAGGTCCTGAGAACACTGAAGCTTTCTTT.

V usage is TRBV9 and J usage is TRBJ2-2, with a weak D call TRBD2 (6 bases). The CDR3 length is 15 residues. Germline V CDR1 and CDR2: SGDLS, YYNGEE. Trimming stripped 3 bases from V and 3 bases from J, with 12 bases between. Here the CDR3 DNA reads TGTGCCAGCAGCGCGGAGGGGCGCGACACCGGGGAGCTGTTTTTT. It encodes CASSAEGRDTGELFF.

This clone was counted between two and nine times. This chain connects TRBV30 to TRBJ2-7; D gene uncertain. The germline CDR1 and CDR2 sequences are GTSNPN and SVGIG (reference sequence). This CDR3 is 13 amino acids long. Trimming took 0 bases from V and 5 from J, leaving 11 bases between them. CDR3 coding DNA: TGTGCCTGGAGTGTCCGGTTATCCCACGAGCAGTACTTC. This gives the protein CAWSVRLSHEQYF.

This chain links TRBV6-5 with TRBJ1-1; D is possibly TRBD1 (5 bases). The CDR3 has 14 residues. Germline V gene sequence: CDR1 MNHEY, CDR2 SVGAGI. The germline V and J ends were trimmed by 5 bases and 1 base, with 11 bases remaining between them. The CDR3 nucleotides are TGTGCCAGCAGTCCGACAGCGGGGAACACTGAAGCTTTCTTT. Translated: CASSPTAGNTEAFF.

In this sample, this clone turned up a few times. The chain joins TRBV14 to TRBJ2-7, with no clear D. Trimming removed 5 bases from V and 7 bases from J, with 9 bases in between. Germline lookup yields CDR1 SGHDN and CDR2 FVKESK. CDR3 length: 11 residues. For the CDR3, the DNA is TGTGCCAGCAGCTCCCGTGGGGAGCAGTACTTC. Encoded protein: CASSSRGEQYF.

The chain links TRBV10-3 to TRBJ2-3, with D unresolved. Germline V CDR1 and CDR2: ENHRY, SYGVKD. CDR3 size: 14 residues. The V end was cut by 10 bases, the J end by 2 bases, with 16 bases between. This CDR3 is CATQRYGPTDTQYF. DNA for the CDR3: TGTGCCACCCAGAGGTACGGTCCCACAGATACGCAGTATTTT.

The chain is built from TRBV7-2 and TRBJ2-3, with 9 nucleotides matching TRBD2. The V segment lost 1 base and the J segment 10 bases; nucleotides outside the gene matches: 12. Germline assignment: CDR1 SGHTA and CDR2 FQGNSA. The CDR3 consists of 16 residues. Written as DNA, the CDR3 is TGTGCCAGCAGCTTAGTCCGATTAGCGGGAGTATCTGCGCAGTATTTT. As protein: CASSLVRLAGVSAQYF.